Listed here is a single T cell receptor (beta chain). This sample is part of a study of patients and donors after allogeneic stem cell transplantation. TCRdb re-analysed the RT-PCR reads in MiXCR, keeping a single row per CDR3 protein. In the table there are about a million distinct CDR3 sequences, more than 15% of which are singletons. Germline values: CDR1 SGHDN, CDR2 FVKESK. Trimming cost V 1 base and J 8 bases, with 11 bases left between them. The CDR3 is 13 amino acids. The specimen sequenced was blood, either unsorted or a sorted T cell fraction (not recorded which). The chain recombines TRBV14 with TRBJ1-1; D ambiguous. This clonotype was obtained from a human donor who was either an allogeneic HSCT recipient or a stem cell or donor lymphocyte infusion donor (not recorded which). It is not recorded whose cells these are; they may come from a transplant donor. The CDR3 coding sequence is TGTGCCAGCAGCCAAGCTTTGATGGGGGAAGCTTTCTTT. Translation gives CASSQALMGEAFF.